These 29 T cell receptor beta chains were sequenced from one sample in a study of tumor-infiltrating lymphocytes in primary liver carcinoma (dated by TCRdb to the late 2010s). The reads were generated on an Illumina HiSeq 2500. Using a constant-region primer and ProtoScript II reverse transcriptase, TCRbeta-specific cDNA was reverse-transcribed from approximately 0.5 ug total RNA. TCRbeta libraries were built with three nested multiplex PCR rounds, a slightly modified ARM-PCR procedure. The first two PCR rounds used multiplex TRBV1-TRBV30 forward primers with a Cbeta reverse primer, each for around 10 cycles. The raw public reads went through TCRdb reprocessing: fastp at Q25, MiXCR clone calling, in-frame beta chains kept. Entries that share a CDR3 protein sequence are merged under the most common genes and DNA. Within this sample are about 64,000 distinct CDR3 sequences, with about two thirds of them counted one time only. Clones ranked in the top ten supply roughly 40% of the sample.

Total RNA and DNA were co-extracted without cell sorting from 20-30 mg of bulk tissue using the AllPrep DNA/RNA mini kit. Sequenced material: liver tumor tissue from sampling region 4. The sample's cell subset or site label, decoded: tumor region T4, right-lateral pole. The origin of the receptors is a man aged 40-55 years with primary liver carcinoma and hepatitis B virus infection.

A remark on this clonotype: Germline and junction disagree at one end, which may indicate a read error. The rearrangement links TRBV5-5 to TRBJ1-1; D is uncertain. The CDR3 is 15 amino acids. Germline lookup yields CDR1 SGHKS and CDR2 YYEKEE (reference sequence). The CDR3 DNA follows: TGTGCCAGCAGCCATGAATGTGAGCGGTACATTGAAGTTTTCTTT. Protein: CASSHECERYIEVFF.

The chain uses TRBV6-1 and TRBJ1-3; no firm D call. The germline V gene encodes CDR1 MNHNS and CDR2 SASEGT. The CDR3 has 14 residues. V lost 5 bases and J lost 0, with 8 bases in between. The CDR3 protein is CASSRDCSGNTIYF. CDR3 in DNA: TGTGCCAGCAGTAGGGATTGCTCTGGAAACACCATATATTTT.

As concerns this clonotype: The junction departs from the called germline gene at one end, perhaps through a read error. The chain has TRBV4-3 and TRBJ2-1, with 10 bases identical to TRBD2. CDR3 length equals 16 residues. Germline V gene data show CDR1 as LGHNA and CDR2 as YSLEER. This chain's CDR3 is CASSHDGLAAYNERFF. The CDR3, as DNA: TGCGCCAGTAGCCATGACGGACTAGCGGCATACAATGAGCGGTTCTTC.

In its sample, this clonotype was seen once. One junction end disagrees with the germline gene, perhaps due to a read error. The chain is built from TRBV28 and TRBJ2-3; 10 nucleotides align to TRBD1. CDR3 length equals 16 residues. The germline gives CDR1 MDHEN, CDR2 SYDVKM. CDR3 DNA sequence: TGTGTCAGCAGTGCTACTGGGACAGGGGTCACAGATACGCAGTATTTT. This codes for CVSSATGTGVTDTQYF.

This clonotype has just a few counts. Its ends do not fully match the called genes, so a read error is possible. V and J are TRBV12-3 or TRBV12-4 and TRBJ1-2; D unresolved. This CDR3 has 13 residues. CDR3 residues: CASSYTVNYGYTF. CDR3 coding DNA: TGTGCCAGCAGTTATACAGTGAACTATGGCTACACTTTC.

About this clonotype itself: The junction does not match germline at one end; this may be a read error. This chain links TRBV11-2 with TRBJ2-2; D assignment may be TRBD1 or TRBD2 (5 bases each). This CDR3 region has 15 residues. CDR1 SGHAT and CDR2 FQNNGV come from the germline V gene. The CDR3 DNA reads TGCGCCAGCGGCTTTACAGGATCGAACACCGGGGAGCTGTTTTTT. It codes for CASGFTGSNTGELFF.

Remarks on this clonotype: Sequence at one end of the junction differs from germline and may be a read error. The chain uses TRBV29-1 and TRBJ2-5, with 8 bases lining up with TRBD2. The germline V gene has CDR1 SQVTM and CDR2 ANQGSEA. The CDR3 loop spans 13 amino acids. In DNA, the CDR3 is TGCAGCACCGCCGGACTAGCTCAAGAGACTCAGTACTTC. Residues: CSTAGLAQETQYF.

This clonotype was counted a few times. The chain recombines TRBV6-5 with TRBJ2-4; D is uncertain. V was trimmed by 5 bases and J by 14 bases, leaving 16 bases between them. This CDR3 is built from 12 residues. Germline lookup yields CDR1 MNHEY and CDR2 SVGAGI. The CDR3 spells CASSPRAGEEYF. CDR3 in DNA: TGTGCCAGCAGTCCCCGGGCAGGTGAGGAGTACTTC.

For this clonotype: One end of the junction does not line up with germline, which may come from a read error. This rearrangement joins TRBV6-1 to TRBJ1-5, with D uncertain. This CDR3 is 14 amino acids long. The germline V gene encodes CDR1 MNHNS and CDR2 SASEGT. The CDR3 loop is CASREAREKAPQNF. The DNA of the CDR3 is TGTGCCAGCAGAGAAGCGAGGGAAAAGGCGCCCCAGAATTTT.

Only one count was recorded for this clonotype. At one boundary the junction diverges from the germline segment, which might be a read error. The chain is built from TRBV6-2 or TRBV6-3 and TRBJ2-1; TRBD2 might be the D (5 bases). The V gene's germline CDR1 is MNHEY and CDR2 SVGEGT. The CDR3 is made up of 13 amino acids. The CDR3 region has the DNA TGTGCCAGCAGGACTACAAGGCACGGTGAGCGGTTCTTC. Its protein is CASRTTRHGERFF.

This clonotype was observed a few times. The chain has TRBV29-1 and TRBJ2-7; D might be TRBD2 (5 bases). CDR3 length: 13 amino acids. Trimming shortened V by 4 bases and J by 7 bases, and 17 bases separated the two germline ends. CDR1 SQVTM and CDR2 ANQGSEA come from the germline V gene. DNA for the CDR3: TGCAGCGTTGGAGATGGGAGTGGCTATGAGCAGTACTTC. Encoded protein: CSVGDGSGYEQYF.

Notes on this clonotype: The junction departs from the called germline gene at one end, perhaps through a read error. This rearrangement joins TRBV29-1 to TRBJ2-7; TRBD1 matches 7 bases. Germline-derived CDR1 and CDR2 are SQVTM and ANQGSEA. The CDR3 is made up of 13 amino acids. CDR3 in amino acids: CSVAPTGLQEQYF. The CDR3 DNA reads as TGTAGCGTTGCCCCGACAGGGCTCCAAGAGCAGTACTTC.

CDR3 loop: CASSWGRHAGELFF. In DNA form, the CDR3 reads TGTGCCAGCAGTTGGGGGAGGCACGCCGGGGAGCTGTTTTTT. The chain recombines TRBV12-3 or TRBV12-4 with TRBJ2-2, with D possibly being TRBD2 (6 bases). V lost 4 bases, J lost 6 bases, and 12 bases lay in between. The CDR3 contains 14 residues.

This clonotype was picked up one time. An end of the junction differs from the germline gene, which may be a read error. The chain joins TRBV28 to TRBJ2-2, with D tentatively TRBD1 (6 bases). The CDR3 length is 13 residues. The germline gives CDR1 MDHEN, CDR2 SYDVKM. The CDR3 DNA sequence: TGTGCCAGTAGAACAGGGAACACCTGGGAGCTGTTTTTT. This gives the protein CASRTGNTWELFF. Full variable domain (missing parts from reference TRBV28 and TRBJ2-2): DVKVTQSSRYLVKRTGEKVFLECVQDMDHENMFWYRQDPGLGLRLIYFSYDVKMKEKGDIPEGYSVSREKKERFSLILESASTNQTSMYLCASRTGNTWELFFGEGSRLTVL.

The chain recombines TRBV4-1 with TRBJ2-4; D gene ambiguous. The CDR3 is 17 residues long. The germline V gene encodes CDR1 MGHRA and CDR2 YSYEKL. V was trimmed by 6 bases and J by 6 bases, leaving 24 bases between them. For the CDR3, the DNA is TGCGCCAGCAGTCAACCGAGTTCTCTCATAGCAAGAAACATTCAGTACTTC. This translates into CASSQPSSLIARNIQYF.

Notes on this clonotype: Mismatch with germline at one junction end may stem from a read error. V gene TRBV6-5 combines with J gene TRBJ2-7, with D perhaps TRBD2 (6 bases). The CDR3 totals 17 residues. Germline CDR1 and CDR2: MNHEY and SVGAGI. The chain's CDR3 is CDSSYSTNGSLVYEQYF. CDR3 nucleotide sequence: TGTGACAGCAGTTACTCGACTAACGGGAGCTTGGTTTACGAGCAGTACTTC.

This clonotype was recorded at least ten times. The gene calls are TRBV5-1 and TRBJ2-7; 7 bases are a match to TRBD1. Unmatched junction bases numbered 9, after V lost 2 bases and J lost 4 bases. Germline V gives CDR1 SGHRS, CDR2 YFSETQ. There are 15 residues in the CDR3. CDR3 sequence: CASSFIDRDRYEQYF. In nucleotides, the CDR3 is TGCGCCAGCAGCTTCATCGACAGGGACCGGTACGAGCAGTACTTC.

A note on this clonotype: Likely a read error: the CDR3 ends without its conserved phenylalanine or tryptophan. The V call is TRBV29-1, the J call TRBJ1-2; no clear D gene. V lost 4 bases to trimming and J lost 6 bases, with 9 bases between them. CDR3 length: 11 residues. From germline, CDR1 is SQVTM and CDR2 ANQGSEA. CDR3 bases: TGCAGCGTTGTCTTCCGGAATGGCTACACCTAC. It encodes CSVVFRNGYTY.

About this clonotype: The junction shows a germline mismatch at one end, possibly a read error. This chain links TRBV5-1 with TRBJ2-7; no clear D gene. Per germline, CDR1 SGHRS and CDR2 YFSETQ. CDR3 size: 14 residues. CDR3 region: CASSLAWGESEQCF. The CDR3 nucleotides are TGCGCCAGCAGCTTGGCATGGGGTGAATCCGAGCAGTGCTTC.

This clonotype was recorded at least ten times. This could be a read error, since a much larger clone is one nucleotide away. The genes are TRBV11-1 and TRBJ2-1; 8 bases align to TRBD2. The CDR3 spans 17 residues. The trim removed 5 bases at V and 5 bases at J, leaving 14 bases unmatched. Looked up from germline, CDR1 is SGHAT and CDR2 is FQDESV (reference sequence). The CDR3 DNA follows: TGTGCCAGCAGCCTGGGACTAGTGGGAGAAGTTGACAATGAGCAGTTCTTC. Residues: CASSLGLVGEVDNEQFF.

This clonotype came up many times. V usage is TRBV5-6 and J usage is TRBJ2-5; 7 bases match TRBD2. The V gene end was trimmed by 1 base and the J gene end by 3 bases; junction bases not matched to a gene: 3. From germline, CDR1 is SGHDT and CDR2 YYEEEE. The CDR3 runs to 14 residues. Written as DNA, the CDR3 is TGTGCCAGCAGCTTGTATGCGGGAGAAGAGACCCAGTACTTC. This encodes CASSLYAGEETQYF.

Of note for this clonotype: An end of the junction differs from the germline gene, which may be a read error. The rearrangement uses TRBV5-1 and TRBJ2-5; TRBD2 matches 13 bases. Per germline, CDR1 SGHRS and CDR2 YFSETQ. The CDR3 spans 16 residues. The DNA of the CDR3 is TGCGCCAACAGCGGGACTAGCGGGATTATCGGGGAGACCCAGTACTTC. Protein product: CANSGTSGIIGETQYF.

The table lists this clonotype with a count of one. This may arise from a read error, as a much more abundant clone is one base away. The J gene is TRBJ1-4, the V gene TRBV4-3, with 10 positions matching TRBD1. CDR1 and CDR2 from the germline V gene are LGHNA and YSLEER. The CDR3 extends over 14 amino acids. CDR3 amino acids: CANSRGQGGEKLFF. The CDR3 DNA reads as TGCGCCAACAGCCGCGGACAGGGGGGAGAAAAACTGTTTTTT.

This clonotype was recorded many times. V gene TRBV11-1 combines with J gene TRBJ1-6; possibly TRBD1 for D (5 bases). The CDR3 consists of 13 residues. Germline V gene lookup returns CDR1 SGHAT and CDR2 FQDESV (reference sequence). V gave up 5 bases and J gave up 9 bases, with 11 bases separating them. CDR3 in DNA: TGTGCCAGCAGCCGGACACTAGCTTCACCCCTCCACTTT. As protein: CASSRTLASPLHF.

Comments on this clonotype: At one end, the junction sequence differs from germline, possibly due to a read error. V and J are TRBV11-2 and TRBJ2-2; TRBD2 agrees at 9 bases. The CDR3 loop spans 16 amino acids. CDR1 SGHAT and CDR2 FQNNGV come from the germline V gene. The DNA for the CDR3 is TGCGCCAGGAGCTCAGTGGCGCTAGCGGGAACCGGGGAGCTGTTTTTT. This translates into CARSSVALAGTGELFF. Complete variable domain (other parts from reference TRBV11-2 and TRBJ2-2): EAGVAQSPRYKIIEKRQSVAFWCNPISGHATLYWYQQILGQGPKLLIQFQNNGVVDDSQLPKDRFSAERLKGVDSTLKIQPAKLEDSAVYLCARSSVALAGTGELFFGEGSRLTVL.

About this clonotype: This could be a read error, since a much larger clone is one nucleotide away. The CDR3 DNA reads as TGTGTCACCTCGGCGGGGCCGGCCTACAATGAGCAGTTCTTC. Its protein product is CVTSAGPAYNEQFF. The V and J genes are TRBV6-1 and TRBJ2-1; a weak D match, TRBD2 (6 bases). The CDR3 runs 14 residues. Germline V gene sequence: CDR1 MNHNS, CDR2 SASEGT.

Comments on this clonotype: With a much larger clone just one base away, this may be a read error. This chain uses TRBV11-2 with TRBJ1-1, with D uncertain. Per the germline V gene, CDR1 is SGHAT and CDR2 is FQNNGV. The CDR3 extends over 14 amino acids. V was pared by 5 bases and J by 3 bases, with 13 bases between. The CDR3 DNA sequence: TGTGCCAGCAGCATCCATCCCGGGTACACTGAAGCTTTCTTT. Protein: CASSIHPGYTEAFF.

The chain is built from TRBV11-2 and TRBJ2-3; tentative D call: TRBD2 (5 bases). In germline, CDR1 is SGHAT, CDR2 FQNNGV. V was trimmed by 11 bases and J by 2 bases, leaving 11 bases between them. This CDR3 has 12 residues. For the CDR3, the DNA is TGTGCCGGTAGCGCCACCACAGATACGCAGTATTTT. Its protein product is CAGSATTDTQYF.

Concerning this clonotype itself: One junction end disagrees with the germline gene, perhaps due to a read error. This sequence joins TRBV11-2 and TRBJ2-7; D unclear. The CDR3 loop spans 13 amino acids. Germline CDR1 SGHAT, CDR2 FQNNGV. CDR3 in amino acids: CASGLSEPASQYF. CDR3 DNA sequence: TGTGCCAGCGGCTTAAGTGAGCCAGCGTCGCAGTACTTC. Drawing the rest from reference TRBV11-2 and TRBJ2-7, the complete variable domain is EAGVAQSPRYKIIEKRQSVAFWCNPISGHATLYWYQQILGQGPKLLIQFQNNGVVDDSQLPKDRFSAERLKGVDSTLKIQPAKLEDSAVYLCASGLSEPASQYFGPGTRLTVT.